The 24 T cell receptor beta chains below come from one sample, sequenced in a study of beta chain features in type 1 diabetes listed by TCRdb under 2018. The library was prepared using the immunoSEQ multiplex PCR assay. The entire amount of isolated RNA was reverse transcribed using the High Capacity cDNA Reverse Transcription Kit, so the sequenced TCRB transcripts were expressed ones. TCRdb provides this immuneACCESS table in a form limited to in-frame rearrangements. Some clones are lacking; in checked studies, under half of them reflect an unresolved V gene, and why the rest are absent is not known. Within this sample are about 160,000 clones, with less than 10% of them counted one time only. Roughly 0.5% of the sample belongs to the ten largest clones. These receptors' targets are unknown. Study-wide conclusions, independent of this receptor: In all four CD4+ subsets, TCRB CDR3 length was moderately but significantly shorter in type 1 diabetes patients.

The sequenced material came from central memory CD4+ T cells from blood. Every receptor here comes from a man between 18 and 29 years old with type 1 diabetes.

This clone appeared a few times. The J gene is TRBJ1-1, the V gene TRBV20-1, with a tentative D call TRBD1 (5 bases). From germline, CDR1 is DFQATT and CDR2 SNEGSKA (reference sequence). The length of the CDR3 is 11 residues. The CDR3 DNA sequence: TGCAGATGTATAGACAGCCCTGAAGCTTTCTTT. Protein sequence: CRCIDSPEAFF.

There are a few counts of this clone. The V gene is TRBV5-4, the J gene TRBJ2-3; D possibly corresponds to TRBD2 (6 bases). Germline CDR1 is SGHNT and CDR2 is YYREEE (reference sequence). The CDR3 is 15 amino acids. Trimming cost V 4 bases and J 1 base, with 13 bases left between them. This chain's CDR3 is CASSPTGGGTDTQYF. The CDR3 DNA sequence: TGTGCCAGCAGCCCGACCGGCGGGGGCACAGATACGCAGTATTTT.

The chain carries TRBV5-4 and TRBJ2-3; 10 positions match TRBD2. This CDR3 comprises 16 residues. Unmatched junction bases numbered 7, after V lost 4 bases and J lost 2 bases. CDR1 is SGHNT and CDR2 is YYREEE in the germline V gene (reference sequence). The CDR3 loop reads CASSVRLAGATDTQYF. The DNA for the CDR3 is TGTGCCAGCAGCGTGAGACTAGCGGGTGCCACAGATACGCAGTATTTT. Full variable domain (outside the CDR3, taken from reference TRBV5-4 and TRBJ2-3): ETGVTQSPTHLIKTRGQQVTLRCSSQSGHNTVSWYQQALGQGPQFIFQYYREEENGRGNFPPRFSGLQFPNYSSELNVNALELDDSALYLCASSVRLAGATDTQYFGPGTRLTVL.

This clone was counted a few times. This rearrangement joins TRBV2 to TRBJ1-2; a weak D match, TRBD1 (6 bases). Germline V CDR1 and CDR2: SNHLY, FYNNEI. This CDR3 has 15 residues. Trimming shortened V by 7 bases and J by 4 bases, and 19 bases separated the two germline ends. The CDR3 nucleotides read TGTGCCAGCACCTATTTAGGCGGGGGCGGCTATGGCTACACCTTC. Protein: CASTYLGGGGYGYTF. The full variable domain, with the rest looked up from reference TRBV2 and TRBJ1-2, is EPEVTQTPSHQVTQMGQEVILRCVPISNHLYFYWYRQILGQKVEFLVSFYNNEISEKSEIFDDQFSVERPDGSNFTLKIRSTKLEDSAMYFCASTYLGGGGYGYTFGSGTRLTVV.

V usage is TRBV18 and J usage is TRBJ2-5; 7 nucleotides match TRBD1. After removal of 1 base from V and 2 bases from J, the junction contained 7 bases not matched to a gene. From germline, CDR1 is KGHSH and CDR2 LQKENI. This CDR3 is 16 amino acids long. CDR3 protein: CASSPRKGAIQETQYF. As DNA, the CDR3 is TGTGCCAGCTCACCACGTAAGGGGGCCATTCAAGAGACCCAGTACTTC.

V usage is TRBV10-3 and J usage is TRBJ2-5; D is unclear. The germline V gene encodes CDR1 ENHRY and CDR2 SYGVKD. The CDR3 loop spans 14 amino acids. Trimming removed 11 bases at V and 3 bases at J, with 19 bases between. The CDR3: CAVADSRSEETQYF. CDR3 in DNA: TGTGCCGTCGCCGATTCGCGGTCGGAAGAGACCCAGTACTTC.

The chain joins TRBV18 to TRBJ1-1; weak D call: TRBD1 (6 bases). Germline loops: CDR1 KGHSH, CDR2 LQKENI. The CDR3 consists of 12 residues. Trimming cost V 3 bases and J 9 bases, with 11 bases left between them. CDR3 sequence reads: CASSPVRGQAFF. The CDR3 DNA reads TGTGCCAGCTCACCGGTCAGGGGACAAGCTTTCTTT.

A note on this clone: A junction end diverges from the germline sequence, so it may reflect a read error. The V and J genes are TRBV5-6 and TRBJ2-1; 12 positions agree with TRBD2. The CDR3 length is 13 residues. In germline, CDR1 is SGHDT, CDR2 YYEEEE. CDR3 nucleotide sequence: TGTGCCAGCAGCCATCCGACTAGCGGGAGACTGATCTTC. Translating gives CASSHPTSGRLIF.

This chain connects TRBV6-6 to TRBJ2-1; 7 nucleotides line up with TRBD2. Germline V gives CDR1 MNHNY, CDR2 SVGAGI (reference sequence). V lost 8 bases and J lost 5; bases outside the gene matches: 9. The CDR3 is 14 amino acids. Here the CDR3 DNA reads TGTGCCAGCTATAATACGGGAGGACACAATGAGCAGTTCTTC. This encodes CASYNTGGHNEQFF.

The chain combines TRBV9 with TRBJ2-1; TRBD2 agrees at 8 bases. Losses at the gene ends were 4 bases for V and 6 bases for J; bases not matched to a gene: 12. This CDR3 has 16 residues. CDR1 and CDR2 (germline): SGDLS, YYNGEE. The CDR3 loop reads CASSPLSGGSSNEQFF. The CDR3 DNA follows: TGTGCCAGCAGCCCCCTTTCGGGAGGGTCGTCCAATGAGCAGTTCTTC.

This clone appeared a few times. This sequence joins TRBV6-6 and TRBJ2-3; maybe TRBD2 (6 bases). CDR1 MNHNY and CDR2 SVGAGI come from the germline V gene (reference sequence). V lost 8 bases and J lost 2, with 11 bases in between. The CDR3 is 13 amino acids. The CDR3 loop reads CASVPSATDTQYF. In nucleotides, the CDR3 is TGTGCCAGCGTGCCTAGCGCCACAGATACGCAGTATTTT.

This clone has just a few counts. The chain employs TRBV14 and TRBJ2-7; 7 bases match TRBD2. V was clipped by 2 bases and J by 6 bases; unmatched bases: 4. Germline CDR1 is SGHDN and CDR2 is FVKESK. The CDR3 totals 13 residues. CDR3: CASSQRLAGEQYF. CDR3 coding DNA: TGTGCCAGCAGCCAACGACTAGCCGGCGAGCAGTACTTC. The full variable domain, its missing parts supplied by reference TRBV14 and TRBJ2-7, is EAGVTQFPSHSVIEKGQTVTLRCDPISGHDNLYWYRRVMGKEIKFLLHFVKESKQDESGMPNNRFLAERTGGTYSTLKVQPAELEDSGVYFCASSQRLAGEQYFGPGTRLTVT.

This clone was detected only a few times. Here the CDR3 DNA reads TGTGCCAGCAGCCAAGCTAGTGGGCTAGCGGGAGGAGGAAGTCATGAGCAGTTCTTC. Residues: CASSQASGLAGGGSHEQFF. This rearrangement joins TRBV14 to TRBJ2-1; TRBD2 matches at 11 bases. CDR1 and CDR2 (germline): SGHDN, FVKESK. The junction had 16 bases not matched to a gene; V was cut back by 1 base and J by 8 bases. The length of the CDR3 is 19 residues.

This chain uses TRBV7-2 with TRBJ2-5; 7 bases agree with TRBD1. This CDR3 spans 13 amino acids. CDR1 is SGHTA and CDR2 is FQGNSA in the germline V gene. The trim removed 6 bases at V and 4 bases at J, leaving 5 bases unmatched. The CDR3 reads CASRVQGRETQYF. CDR3 bases: TGTGCCAGCAGAGTACAGGGGCGAGAGACCCAGTACTTC.

This chain links TRBV27 with TRBJ1-2; 7 nucleotides align to TRBD1. The junction had 14 bases not matched to a gene; V was cut back by 6 bases and J by 10 bases. The CDR3 spans 14 residues. CDR1 is MNHEY, CDR2 SMNVEV, per germline (reference sequence). For the CDR3, the DNA is TGTGCCAGCAGAAAACACGACAGGGAGATCGACTACACCTTC. Amino acids: CASRKHDREIDYTF.

This clone was picked up a small number of times. The CDR3 reads CATSLGTGGFETQYF. In DNA, the CDR3 is TGTGCCACCAGCCTAGGGACAGGGGGCTTCGAGACCCAGTACTTC. The rearrangement links TRBV15 to TRBJ2-5, with 12 bases that match TRBD1. The CDR3 spans 15 residues. The V segment lost 5 bases and the J segment 5 bases; nucleotides outside the gene matches: 6. Germline V gene data show CDR1 as LNHNV and CDR2 as YYDKDF (reference sequence).

This clone came up a few times. This CDR3 is also generated by other DNA sequences in the sample. The chain uses TRBV7-2 and TRBJ2-5, with D possibly TRBD2 on 5 matching bases. V was cut by 4 bases and J by 2 bases, with 11 bases left in between. The CDR3 is made up of 14 amino acids. Germline V lookup: CDR1 SGHTA, CDR2 FQGNSA. The CDR3 here is CASSSQGGQETQYF. CDR3 bases: TGTGCCAGCAGCTCGCAAGGCGGGCAAGAGACCCAGTACTTC.

This clone was seen only a few times. The rearrangement links TRBV18 to TRBJ2-4, with 8 positions matching TRBD1. Trimming took 5 bases from V and 0 from J; bases not matched to a gene: 15. The germline CDR1 and CDR2 sequences are KGHSH and LQKENI. The CDR3 is 19 residues long. The DNA for the CDR3 is TGTGCCAGCTCAGCTCCGGACAGGGTCGAATCTTTAGCCAAAAACATTCAGTACTTC. This gives the protein CASSAPDRVESLAKNIQYF. Filled out from reference TRBV18 and TRBJ2-4, the complete variable domain reads NAGVMQNPRHLVRRRGQEARLRCSPMKGHSHVYWYRQLPEEGLKFMVYLQKENIIDESGMPKERFSAEFPKEGPSILRIQQVVRGDSAAYFCASSAPDRVESLAKNIQYFGAGTRLSVL.

This clone was seen only a few times. The genes are TRBV5-8 and TRBJ2-1, with 7 bases identical to TRBD2. The CDR3 has 15 amino acids. The germline V gene has CDR1 SGHTS and CDR2 YDEGEE. Trimming cost V 4 bases and J 5 bases; bases outside gene matches: 9. CDR3 protein: CASSLWTGGHNEQFF. The CDR3 DNA is TGTGCCAGCAGCCTCTGGACGGGAGGCCACAATGAGCAGTTCTTC.

This clone was detected only a few times. Written as DNA, the CDR3 is TGTGCCAGCAACCGGCAGGGCCAGCCCCAGCATTTT. It is translated as CASNRQGQPQHF. V is TRBV28 and J is TRBJ1-5, with a possible D match to TRBD1 (5 bases). CDR3 length: 12 residues. V lost 7 bases to trimming and J lost 7 bases, with 11 bases between them. CDR1 is MDHEN, CDR2 SYDVKM, per germline.

This clone appeared many times. The chain has TRBV7-2 and TRBJ2-4, with D possibly being TRBD1 (7 bases). The V gene's germline CDR1 is SGHTA and CDR2 FQGNSA. Trimming left V 5 bases short and J 15 bases short, with 17 bases between. The CDR3 runs 12 residues. The CDR3 DNA reads TGTGCCAGCAGCCCCCAGGGGGAGGTTCTGTACTTC. It translates to CASSPQGEVLYF.

This chain joins TRBV19 and TRBJ2-5, with 7 bases aligning to TRBD1. The CDR3 contains 13 residues. With V trimmed by 4 bases and J by 5 bases, 4 bases remained unmatched. Per germline, CDR1 LNHDA and CDR2 SQIVND (reference sequence). CDR3 in DNA: TGTGCCAGTAGTAGAGACAGGGTGGAGACCCAGTACTTC. Translated: CASSRDRVETQYF.

In its sample, this clone was seen a few times. The DNA for the CDR3 is TGCGCCAGCAGCGACGGGATTACCTACGAGCAGTACTTC. This sequence encodes CASSDGITYEQYF. This chain joins TRBV5-1 and TRBJ2-7; maybe TRBD2 (5 bases). The CDR3 is 13 amino acids. V lost 4 bases, J lost 2 bases, and 10 bases lay in between. Germline-derived CDR1 and CDR2 are SGHRS and YFSETQ.

The CDR3 reads CASSGGRAISYNEQFF. The CDR3 bases are TGTGCCAGCAGCGGCGGGAGGGCCATATCCTACAATGAGCAGTTCTTC. The rearrangement uses TRBV9 and TRBJ2-1; TRBD2 matches at 9 bases. Trimming at V came to 3 bases and at J to 1 base, leaving 5 bases not matched to a gene. Germline CDR1 and CDR2: SGDLS and YYNGEE. This CDR3 is 16 amino acids long.